Detailed here is one TCR beta chain. Its antigen target is currently unknown. No much larger clone is present one base from it, and per-base qualities are unavailable. TCR CDR3 regions were amplified from genomic DNA by multiplex PCR using the deep immunoSEQ assay. Extracted genomic DNA from each cell subset was distributed evenly across all wells of several immunoSEQ 96-well plates, and each plate was treated as a replicate. For sorted subsets, 150 to 200 ng genomic DNA, equal to 25,000 to 35,000 T cell genomes, was loaded into each replicate PCR. Purified libraries were measured with a Qubit 3.0 fluorometer, size-checked on a Bioanalyzer 2100, and measured again with the KAPA Library Quantification kit. Every immunoSEQ 96-well plate was sequenced on a dedicated single-read 150-cycle Illumina NextSeq 550 flow cell. The original methods were these. Because only junctional sequences without quality scores were contained in the immunoSEQ output, filtering matching that applied to full-length reads could not be performed. To assign V/J genes and CDR3, sequences were annotated against IMGT germline references using PyIR, a Python wrapper for IgBLAST v1.9. Reads were filtered out if the reads had weak V/J assignments (E-value above 1e-6), no CDR3, stop codons, out-of-frame junctions, or ambiguous translated residues. V3J clonotypes were defined as sequences sharing the same inferred V gene, J gene, and CDR3 amino acid sequence. To compute the percentage overlap between repertoires, the number of shared unique clonotypes was divided by the size of the smaller repertoire. Repertoire richness was assessed with RTK rarefaction, the Chao1 estimator, and Recon v2.1 estimates of unobserved clonotypes. For all TCRbeta clonotypes obtained by the gDNA method from several donors, generation probabilities were computed with OLGA. Entries here come from immuneACCESS through TCRdb and include only in-frame sequences with V and J called. Some clones fail to appear in such tables; in the studies checked, an unresolved V gene covers under half of the shortfall, and the cause of the remainder is unknown. The V and J calls and the clone size are those of that table, but D and trimming were determined from the DNA. The sample profile shows roughly 1,600,000 clones; 98% of them were found once. The ten largest clones add up to roughly 0.36% of the sample.

The data are from a study of shared clonotypes between healthy human individuals (dated by TCRdb to between 2020 and 2021). Study-wide context: A couple of women and a few men aged 18 to 49 years were included in the cohort. For each donor, CD4 naive and CD4 memory were each given three plates, CD8 naive was given two plates, and CD8 memory was given one plate. To estimate repertoire size and how much clonotype sharing occurs between individuals, the study deeply sequenced the blood TCR repertoires of five or six healthy adults. Libraries were prepared and TCR repertoires were sequenced by different laboratories using diverse techniques, in order to increase sequencing depth and limit assay-specific biases. Leukapheresis yielded between about 0.9 and 9 billion PBMCs per donor.

Beyond this particular receptor, the publication reports: Pairwise subsampling led to the expectation that sequencing depth would affect the degree of clonotype sharing among donors. Higher generation probabilities were observed for clonotypes shared by all four sorted-subset donors than for non-shared clonotypes. Larger estimated clonotype richness was generally found for naive subsets than for memory subsets. Only blood was sampled, and tissue TCR repertoires likely differ from those in blood. Even with the large sequencing depth, rarefaction of the sorted-subset datasets indicated that sequencing was incomplete. Across several donors, around 5% of naive CD4, around 3.5% of naive CD8, around 2.1% of memory CD4, and approximately 0.4% of memory CD8 clonotypes were shared. Because the study included only a small number of donors, the genetic and exposure-history diversity represented was limited.

Including cysteine and phenylalanine, the CDR3 has 12 amino acids. Of the read, only the CDR3 DNA is kept; its 36 bases are in frame from base 1. Trimming removed 2 bases from V and 4 bases from J, leaving 6 bases between the germline ends. The germline V gene provides CDR1 SGHRS and CDR2 YFSETQ. Donors were healthy HIV-negative adults with no recently reported acute infections or vaccinations. Every donor was a Caucasian adult living in Nashville, Tennessee, USA. CD4+ T cells were enriched by magnetic negative selection, after which naive cells were positively selected on CD45RA and the negative fraction was taken as the memory subset. Blood was collected by leukapheresis, and PBMCs were isolated by Ficoll-Histopaque density gradient centrifugation and then cryopreserved in liquid nitrogen vapor phase. Analytical flow cytometry was used to check the purity and quantity of every magnetically sorted T cell population. Each sorted fraction had its genomic DNA isolated and then quantified by UV absorbance on a Nanodrop 2000c.

The sequence was obtained from a man aged 25 to 40 in good health. The sequencing input was naive CD4+ T cells sorted from blood. The sample's cell subset or site, from its label and the paper: CD45RA+ positively selected. The chain joins TRBV5-1 to TRBJ2-5; the D gene identity is not certain. The CDR3 region has the sequence CASSFRGETQYF. Read as DNA, the sequence is TGCGCCAGCAGCTTTAGAGGAGAGACCCAGTACTTC.